These 27 T cell receptor beta chains came from one sample sequenced in a study of cytomegalovirus exposure and HLA in healthy donors. The PCR ran on 60 Vbeta and 13 Jbeta primers. Some clones are missing from TCRdb's copy, which holds only in-frame ones; the method was immunoSEQ multiplex PCR. This sample has approximately 99,000 clones; over 60% occur once, and the top ten carry over 2.5%. Sequencing used PBMCs. These receptors were obtained from a male donor in good health and CMV-seropositive.

The V and J genes are TRBV19 and TRBJ2-1, with 10 nucleotides matching TRBD2. Germline CDR1 LNHDA, CDR2 SQIVND (reference sequence). The V and J ends lost 4 bases and 5 bases, in that order; junction bases with no gene match: 5. The CDR3 covers 15 residues. The CDR3 DNA reads as TGTGCCAGTAGTACCCTAGCGGGGGAACACAATGAGCAGTTCTTC. Translation: CASSTLAGEHNEQFF.

The chain links TRBV11-3 to TRBJ1-4; maybe TRBD1 (6 bases). Trimming pared 5 bases from V and 6 bases from J, leaving 13 bases between. The CDR3 length is 14 residues. Germline CDR1 and CDR2: SGHNT and YENEEA. In DNA, the CDR3 is TGTGCCAGCAGCCCAGGGGCGGTTGATGAAAAACTGTTTTTT. As protein: CASSPGAVDEKLFF.

V is TRBV19 and J is TRBJ2-7, with TRBD1 matching 8 bases. The V gene end was trimmed by 6 bases and the J gene end by 3 bases; junction bases not matched to a gene: 7. The CDR3 is 14 amino acids. Per the germline V gene, CDR1 is LNHDA and CDR2 is SQIVND (reference sequence). CDR3 loop: CASRPNTGGYEQYF. As DNA, the CDR3 is TGTGCCAGTAGACCCAACACAGGGGGCTACGAGCAGTACTTC.

The J gene is TRBJ1-1, the V gene TRBV6-5, with D perhaps matching TRBD1 (6 bases). CDR1 is MNHEY and CDR2 is SVGAGI in the germline V gene. This CDR3 region has 13 residues. V was cut by 5 bases and J by 4 bases, with 11 bases left in between. CDR3 nucleotides: TGTGCCAGCAGTCTAGGGGGAAGCACTGAAGCTTTCTTT. Residues: CASSLGGSTEAFF.

The chain uses TRBV30 and TRBJ2-7; 10 positions agree with TRBD2. The CDR3 runs 14 residues. Germline lookup yields CDR1 GTSNPN and CDR2 SVGIG (reference sequence). The V and J ends lost 6 bases and 3 bases, in that order; junction bases with no gene match: 8. Written as DNA, the CDR3 is TGTGCCTGCACAAAGCGGGGGGGTTACTACGAGCAGTACTTC. Translating it yields CACTKRGGYYEQYF.

The chain has TRBV6-5 and TRBJ2-3; D remains unclear. Germline loops: CDR1 MNHEY, CDR2 SVGAGI. V lost 0 bases and J 5 bases, leaving 9 bases between the germline ends. The CDR3 loop spans 14 amino acids. The CDR3 nucleotides are TGTGCCAGCAGTTACTCGAGGTTGGGAGATACGCAGTATTTT. It codes for CASSYSRLGDTQYF.

The chain has TRBV7-9 and TRBJ2-1; 10 positions agree with TRBD2. Trimming cost V 2 bases and J 3 bases; bases outside gene matches: 1. The CDR3 consists of 15 residues. Germline V lookup: CDR1 SEHNR, CDR2 FQNEAQ (reference sequence). The CDR3 reads CASSLQRGGYNEQFF. CDR3 DNA: TGTGCCAGCAGCTTACAGCGGGGGGGCTACAATGAGCAGTTCTTC. The variable domain in full, completed from reference TRBV7-9 and TRBJ2-1, reads DTGVSQNPRHKITKRGQNVTFRCDPISEHNRLYWYRQTLGQGPEFLTYFQNEAQLEKSRLLSDRFSAERPKGSFSTLEIQRTEQGDSAMYLCASSLQRGGYNEQFFGPGTRLTVL.

About this clone itself: One base away lies a much larger clone, so this may be a sequencing read error. Other DNA sequences from this sample encode an identical CDR3 as well. The gene calls are TRBV10-3 and TRBJ1-1; TRBD1 matches 8 bases. V lost 4 bases, J lost 0 bases, and 1 base stayed unmatched. Germline V lookup: CDR1 ENHRY, CDR2 SYGVKD. The CDR3 consists of 14 residues. The CDR3 here is CAISGTGLNTEAFF. CDR3 DNA: TGTGCCATCAGTGGGACAGGGTTGAACACTGAAGCTTTCTTT.

J is TRBJ1-2 and V is TRBV5-1; tentative D call: TRBD1 (5 bases). Trimming cost V 4 bases and J 6 bases, with 13 bases left between them. Germline CDR1 is SGHRS and CDR2 is YFSETQ. This CDR3 has 13 amino acids. The CDR3 spells CASSPGRENGYTF. The CDR3 DNA reads TGCGCCAGCAGCCCGGGCAGGGAAAATGGCTACACCTTC.

The J gene is TRBJ1-1, the V gene TRBV9; unclear D gene. This CDR3 comprises 15 residues. The germline gives CDR1 SGDLS, CDR2 YYNGEE. V was clipped by 0 bases and J by 0 bases, with 9 bases between them. The CDR3 DNA reads TGTGCCAGCAGCGTAGATGGGAGTCTGAACACTGAAGCTTTCTTT. It translates to CASSVDGSLNTEAFF.

Remarks on this clone: The same CDR3 can be traced to other DNA sequences in this sample. This chain joins TRBV30 and TRBJ2-7; D remains unclear. Germline lookup yields CDR1 GTSNPN and CDR2 SVGIG (reference sequence). The germline V and J ends were trimmed by 2 bases and 4 bases, with 6 bases remaining between them. This CDR3 has 11 amino acids. In DNA form, the CDR3 reads TGTGCCTGGAGTCCAGGTTACGAGCAGTACTTC. The encoded protein is CAWSPGYEQYF. The full variable domain, its missing parts supplied by reference TRBV30 and TRBJ2-7, is SQTIHQWPATLVQPVGSPLSLECTVEGTSNPNLYWYRQAAGRGLQLLFYSVGIGQISSEVPQNLSASRPQDRQFILSSKKLLLSDSGFYLCAWSPGYEQYFGPGTRLTVT.

The chain carries TRBV30 and TRBJ1-5; TRBD1 might be the D (5 bases). V dropped 0 bases and J dropped 7 bases, with 16 bases sitting between them. Germline assignment: CDR1 GTSNPN and CDR2 SVGIG (reference sequence). This CDR3 is built from 15 residues. CDR3 residues: CAWSVPAGLDQPQHF. For the CDR3, the DNA is TGTGCCTGGAGTGTACCGGCGGGGCTGGACCAGCCCCAGCATTTT.

The CDR3 spells CASSMAYSRVAQHF. The CDR3 bases are TGTGCCAGTAGTATGGCCTATAGCAGGGTAGCCCAGCATTTT. The V and J genes are TRBV19 and TRBJ1-5, with a possible D match to TRBD1 (5 bases). There are 14 residues in the CDR3. Germline V gives CDR1 LNHDA, CDR2 SQIVND (reference sequence). V shed 3 bases and J shed 11 bases, with 17 bases lying between them.

The chain combines TRBV29-1 with TRBJ1-2; 8 bases match TRBD1. J gave up 8 bases and V 8 bases, and 13 bases lay outside the gene matches. The CDR3 is 13 residues long. CDR1 is SQVTM and CDR2 is ANQGSEA in the germline V gene. The DNA for the CDR3 is TGCAGCAACACGGACAGGGTCGGCCAGGGCTACACCTTC. Translating gives CSNTDRVGQGYTF.

The J gene is TRBJ2-7, the V gene TRBV5-1, with TRBD2 matching 14 bases. The V and J ends lost 3 bases and 6 bases, in that order; junction bases with no gene match: 5. From germline, CDR1 is SGHRS and CDR2 YFSETQ. The CDR3 loop spans 15 amino acids. The CDR3 region is CASSSGLAGGGEQYF. The CDR3 DNA sequence: TGCGCCAGCAGCTCCGGACTAGCGGGGGGTGGCGAGCAGTACTTC.

This chain uses TRBV19 with TRBJ2-1; maybe TRBD1 (6 bases). The germline CDR1 and CDR2 sequences are LNHDA and SQIVND (reference sequence). The V end was cut by 10 bases, the J end by 2 bases, with 12 bases between. The CDR3 length is 13 residues. CDR3 region: CATQDRTYNEQFF. DNA for the CDR3: TGTGCCACTCAGGACAGAACCTACAATGAGCAGTTCTTC.

This rearrangement joins TRBV5-1 to TRBJ1-6, with TRBD1 matching 7 bases. V shed 4 bases, J shed 5 bases, and the junction held 9 bases outside the gene matches. Germline CDR1 SGHRS, CDR2 YFSETQ. The CDR3 runs 16 residues. The DNA of the CDR3 is TGCGCCAGCAGCCCCATGCCGGGGACAGATAATTCACCCCTCCACTTT. It encodes CASSPMPGTDNSPLHF.

The chain uses TRBV5-4 and TRBJ2-7, with 7 bases lining up with TRBD2. Germline loops: CDR1 SGHNT, CDR2 YYREEE (reference sequence). The length of the CDR3 is 13 residues. V gave up 3 bases and J gave up 2 bases; unmatched junction bases: 2. Here the CDR3 DNA reads TGTGCCAGCAGCTCGGGACTAACCTACGAGCAGTACTTC. Its translation: CASSSGLTYEQYF.

This clone has only one observation. V and J are TRBV7-2 and TRBJ2-1; a weak D match, TRBD2 (6 bases). V lost 4 bases and J 7 bases, leaving 14 bases between the germline ends. Per germline, CDR1 SGHTA and CDR2 FQGNSA. This CDR3 has 14 residues. DNA of the CDR3: TGTGCCAGCAGCTCCACTCCCCGGGAGAATGAGCAGTTCTTC. Protein: CASSSTPRENEQFF. Combining the CDR3 with reference TRBV7-2 and TRBJ2-1 gives the whole variable domain GAGVSQSPSNKVTEKGKDVELRCDPISGHTALYWYRQSLGQGLEFLIYFQGNSAPDKSGLPSDRFSAERTGGSVSTLTIQRTQQEDSAVYLCASSSTPRENEQFFGPGTRLTVL.

This clone was detected once. The chain links TRBV6-5 to TRBJ2-5; 8 bases are shared with TRBD2. The CDR3 runs to 16 residues. V lost 1 base to trimming and J lost 5 bases; unmatched junction nucleotides: 9. In germline, CDR1 is MNHEY, CDR2 SVGAGI. The CDR3 loop reads CASSYWGGGQGETQYF. In DNA form, the CDR3 reads TGTGCCAGCAGTTACTGGGGCGGGGGGCAGGGGGAGACCCAGTACTTC.

The chain employs TRBV7-9 and TRBJ1-1; TRBD1 might be the D (6 bases). This CDR3 contains 17 residues. The germline V gene has CDR1 SEHNR and CDR2 FQNEAQ (reference sequence). V lost 1 base and J lost 4, with 19 bases in between. In DNA form, the CDR3 reads TGTGCCAGCAGCTTAGGTTCGGGACAACCCGACGGCACTGAAGCTTTCTTT. It is translated as CASSLGSGQPDGTEAFF. The variable domain in full, completed from reference TRBV7-9 and TRBJ1-1, reads DTGVSQNPRHKITKRGQNVTFRCDPISEHNRLYWYRQTLGQGPEFLTYFQNEAQLEKSRLLSDRFSAERPKGSFSTLEIQRTEQGDSAMYLCASSLGSGQPDGTEAFFGQGTRLTVV.

This sequence joins TRBV14 and TRBJ1-6; unclear D gene. Deletions cut 5 bases from V and 8 bases from J, with 10 bases between. This CDR3 spans 13 amino acids. Germline V gene sequence: CDR1 SGHDN, CDR2 FVKESK. The CDR3 here is CASSWSGDSPLHF. In DNA, the CDR3 is TGTGCCAGCAGCTGGTCGGGAGATTCACCCCTCCACTTT.

V gene TRBV6-5 combines with J gene TRBJ2-2; 9 positions agree with TRBD1. Unmatched junction bases numbered 4, after V lost 4 bases and J lost 4 bases. The CDR3 sequence is 15 residues long. Germline V lookup: CDR1 MNHEY, CDR2 SVGAGI. CDR3: CASSLGQGTTGELFF. The CDR3 DNA is TGTGCCAGCAGTTTGGGACAGGGAACCACCGGGGAGCTGTTTTTT.

The genes are TRBV4-2 and TRBJ2-5, with 8 bases lining up with TRBD2. V lost 1 base and J lost 4; bases outside the gene matches: 5. CDR3 size: 15 residues. Germline CDR1 and CDR2: LGHNA and YNFKEQ. The CDR3 here is CASSQAGGPPETQYF. The CDR3, as DNA: TGTGCCAGCAGCCAAGCGGGGGGGCCTCCAGAGACCCAGTACTTC.

This clone appeared a single time. V is TRBV5-1 and J is TRBJ1-1, with D possibly TRBD1 on 5 matching bases. Germline lookup yields CDR1 SGHRS and CDR2 YFSETQ. The CDR3 is 13 amino acids. V was clipped by 3 bases and J by 6 bases, with 12 bases between them. This CDR3 reads CASSSDIGSEAFF. CDR3 bases: TGCGCCAGCAGCTCGGACATCGGATCTGAAGCTTTCTTT.

The chain joins TRBV5-1 to TRBJ1-2; 8 nucleotides match TRBD1. The CDR3 length is 13 residues. V dropped 4 bases and J dropped 7; count of bases not matched to a gene: 6. CDR1 and CDR2 from the germline V gene are SGHRS and YFSETQ. In DNA form, the CDR3 reads TGCGCCAGCAGCCCCTCAGGGGGCGTTGGCTACACCTTC. Protein sequence: CASSPSGGVGYTF.

This clone was counted between two and nine times. The V call is TRBV9, the J call TRBJ1-1; D might be TRBD1 (5 bases). V was pared by 2 bases and J by 4 bases, with 18 bases between. Germline-derived CDR1 and CDR2 are SGDLS and YYNGEE. The CDR3 contains 16 residues. For the CDR3, the DNA is TGTGCCAGCAGCGTTGGTGGGGGGAGGTTATCCACTGAAGCTTTCTTT. This translates into CASSVGGGRLSTEAFF.